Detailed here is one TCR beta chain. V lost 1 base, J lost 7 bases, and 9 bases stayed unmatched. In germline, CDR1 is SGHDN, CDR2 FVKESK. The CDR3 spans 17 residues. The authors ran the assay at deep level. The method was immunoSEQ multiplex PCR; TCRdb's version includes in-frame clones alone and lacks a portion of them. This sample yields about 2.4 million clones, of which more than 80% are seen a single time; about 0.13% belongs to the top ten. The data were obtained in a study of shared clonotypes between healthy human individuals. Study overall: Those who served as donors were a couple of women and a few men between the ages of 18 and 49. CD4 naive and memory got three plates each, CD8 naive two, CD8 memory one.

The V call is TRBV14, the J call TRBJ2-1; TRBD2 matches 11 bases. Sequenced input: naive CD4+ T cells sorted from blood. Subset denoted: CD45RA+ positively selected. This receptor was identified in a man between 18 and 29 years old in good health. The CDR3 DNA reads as TGTGCCAGCAGCCAAGGACTAGCGGGAAGTGATGGTAATGAGCAGTTCTTC. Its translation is CASSQGLAGSDGNEQFF. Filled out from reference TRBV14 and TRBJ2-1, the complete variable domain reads EAGVTQFPSHSVIEKGQTVTLRCDPISGHDNLYWYRRVMGKEIKFLLHFVKESKQDESGMPNNRFLAERTGGTYSTLKVQPAELEDSGVYFCASSQGLAGSDGNEQFFGPGTRLTVL.